Listed here are 9 T cell receptor beta chains from one sample, sequenced in a study of T cell repertoires in cytomegalovirus infection. Using its own MiXCR run on the reads, TCRdb lists one record per CDR3 protein. Here the sample spans roughly 920,000 distinct CDR3 sequences, 30% to 40% being singletons. Their cognate antigens are unknown. The sample in question was cultured CD8+ T cells from PBMCs, obtained from culture after CMV antigen stimulation. The receptors here all came from a human donor in good health (CMV status not recorded). Some clones in this sample may be carry-over from other donors' samples.

This clonotype was seen a few times. The V gene is TRBV6-5, the J gene TRBJ2-2; no clear D gene. From germline, CDR1 is MNHEY and CDR2 SVGAGI. V dropped 2 bases and J dropped 4 bases, with 8 bases sitting between them. The CDR3 totals 14 residues. CDR3 amino acids: CASSYGQTTGELFF. The CDR3 DNA follows: TGTGCCAGCAGTTACGGGCAGACCACCGGGGAGCTGTTTTTT.

V usage is TRBV7-9 and J usage is TRBJ2-4; D perhaps matches TRBD2 (5 bases). V was cut by 8 bases and J by 6 bases, with 14 bases left in between. The CDR3 has 13 residues. The germline gives CDR1 SEHNR, CDR2 FQNEAQ (reference sequence). The CDR3 bases are TGTGCCAGCGGCCCCCCGGGGTTAAACATTCAGTACTTC. The encoded protein is CASGPPGLNIQYF. Full variable domain (remainder filled in from reference TRBV7-9 and TRBJ2-4): DTGVSQNPRHKITKRGQNVTFRCDPISEHNRLYWYRQTLGQGPEFLTYFQNEAQLEKSRLLSDRFSAERPKGSFSTLEIQRTEQGDSAMYLCASGPPGLNIQYFGAGTRLSVL.

V usage is TRBV19 and J usage is TRBJ2-7; D is undetermined. Germline V gene lookup returns CDR1 LNHDA and CDR2 SQIVND (reference sequence). Trimming shortened V by 5 bases and J by 3 bases, and 8 bases separated the two germline ends. This CDR3 contains 12 residues. CDR3 nucleotide sequence: TGTGCCAGTAGTGCCCTAGACTACGAGCAGTACTTC. Translating gives CASSALDYEQYF. Full variable domain (remainder filled in from reference TRBV19 and TRBJ2-7): DGGITQSPKYLFRKEGQNVTLSCEQNLNHDAMYWYRQDPGQGLRLIYYSQIVNDFQKGDIAEGYSVSREKKESFPLTVTSAQKNPTAFYLCASSALDYEQYFGPGTRLTVT.

Details on this clonotype: This may be a read error: a much more frequent sequence differs by one nucleotide. V gene TRBV7-9 combines with J gene TRBJ2-1; 8 bases line up with TRBD2. Losses at the gene ends were 8 bases for V and 1 base for J; bases not matched to a gene: 10. Germline V gives CDR1 SEHNR, CDR2 FQNEAQ (reference sequence). The length of the CDR3 is 16 residues. The CDR3 region is CASCGDLAGSYNEQFF. DNA for the CDR3: TGTGCCAGCTGCGGGGATTTAGCGGGGTCCTACAATGAGCAGTTCTTC.

On this clonotype: Relative to the germline gene, one junction end is altered; a read error may explain this. This chain uses TRBV7-2 with TRBJ2-2, with D unclear. CDR3 size: 12 residues. The germline V gene has CDR1 SGHTA and CDR2 FQGNSA. The CDR3 DNA reads TGTGCCGGCAGTCTAGGTGGCGGGGAGCTGTTTTTT. It translates to CAGSLGGGELFF.

The gene calls are TRBV7-9 and TRBJ1-4, with D possibly TRBD1 on 6 matching bases. The CDR3 loop spans 17 amino acids. Deletions cut 4 bases from V and 5 bases from J, with 20 bases between. The germline CDR1 and CDR2 sequences are SEHNR and FQNEAQ (reference sequence). CDR3 residues: CASSSTKLQGSNEKLFF. The CDR3 region has the DNA TGTGCCAGCAGCTCCACCAAACTACAGGGATCCAATGAAAAACTGTTTTTT.

The V and J genes are TRBV13 and TRBJ2-2, with TRBD1 as a possible D gene (6 bases). V was trimmed by 6 bases and J by 5 bases, leaving 10 bases between them. The CDR3 loop spans 13 amino acids. Germline lookup yields CDR1 PRHDT and CDR2 FYEKMQ (reference sequence). CDR3 protein: CASRGTRTGELFF. In DNA form, the CDR3 reads TGTGCCAGCAGGGGGACACGAACCGGGGAGCTGTTTTTT.

This clonotype has only a few counts. The V call is TRBV27, the J call TRBJ2-1; a possible D gene is TRBD2 (5 bases). The CDR3 is 15 residues long. Germline loops: CDR1 MNHEY, CDR2 SMNVEV (reference sequence). Trimming cost V 3 bases and J 4 bases, with 13 bases left between them. The CDR3 DNA reads as TGTGCCAGCAGTTTCGGCAGCGGCTCTTACAATGAGCAGTTCTTC. Translated: CASSFGSGSYNEQFF.

About this clonotype itself: Just one base apart from a much larger clone, this may be a read error. The rearrangement uses TRBV7-9 and TRBJ2-1; the match to TRBD2 covers 12 bases. The V gene end was trimmed by 3 bases and the J gene end by 5 bases; junction bases not matched to a gene: 2. This CDR3 has 15 amino acids. Germline V gives CDR1 SEHNR, CDR2 FQNEAQ (reference sequence). The CDR3 here is CASSFPSGGDNEQFF. The CDR3 coding sequence is TGTGCCAGCAGCTTCCCTAGCGGGGGGGACAATGAGCAGTTCTTC.